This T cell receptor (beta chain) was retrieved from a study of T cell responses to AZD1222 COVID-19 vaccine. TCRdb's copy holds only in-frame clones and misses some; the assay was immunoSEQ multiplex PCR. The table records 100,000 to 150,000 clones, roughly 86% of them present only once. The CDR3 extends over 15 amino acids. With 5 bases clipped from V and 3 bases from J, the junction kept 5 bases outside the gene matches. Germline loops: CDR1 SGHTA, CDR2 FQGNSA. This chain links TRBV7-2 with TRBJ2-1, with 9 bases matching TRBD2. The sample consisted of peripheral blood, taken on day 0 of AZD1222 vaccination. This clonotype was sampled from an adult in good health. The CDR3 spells CASSRLAVNYNEQFF. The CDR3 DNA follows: TGTGCCAGCAGCAGACTAGCGGTTAACTACAATGAGCAGTTCTTC.